A single T cell receptor beta chain is shown here with its context. This CDR3 is built from 15 residues. After removal of 5 bases from V and 3 bases from J, the junction contained 10 bases not matched to a gene. Looked up from germline, CDR1 is SGHTA and CDR2 is FQGNSA. This specimen belongs to a study of T cells after yellow fever vaccination. One entry per CDR3 protein results from TCRdb running MiXCR on the 5' RACE reads. Among 400,000 or so distinct CDR3 sequences listed, around 10% were seen once. The source is a man between 18 and 35 years old who received the YFV17D yellow fever vaccine. The sequences come from PBMCs, collected on the day of the first yellow fever vaccination. The rearrangement links TRBV7-2 to TRBJ2-7, with 7 bases matching TRBD2. CDR3 loop: CASSLEYGGGYEQYF. The CDR3 nucleotides are TGTGCCAGCAGCCTAGAGTATGGGGGGGGCTACGAGCAGTACTTC. The complete variable domain, with remaining parts taken from reference TRBV7-2 and TRBJ2-7, reads GAGVSQSPSNKVTEKGKDVELRCDPISGHTALYWYRQSLGQGLEFLIYFQGNSAPDKSGLPSDRFSAERTGGSVSTLTIQRTQQEDSAVYLCASSLEYGGGYEQYFGPGTRLTVT.